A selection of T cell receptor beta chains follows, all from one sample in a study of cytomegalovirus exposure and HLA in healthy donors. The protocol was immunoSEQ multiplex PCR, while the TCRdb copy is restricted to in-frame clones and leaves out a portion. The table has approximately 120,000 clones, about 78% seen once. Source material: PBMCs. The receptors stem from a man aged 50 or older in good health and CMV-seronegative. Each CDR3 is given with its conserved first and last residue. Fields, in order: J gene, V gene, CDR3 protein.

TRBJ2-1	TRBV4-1	CASSHPPGASAAGNEQFF
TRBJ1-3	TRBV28	CASTRPQGEAGNTIYF
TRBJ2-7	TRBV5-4	CASSPPPGAVGYEQYF
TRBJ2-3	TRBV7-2	CASSLVSYLRVGTDTQYF
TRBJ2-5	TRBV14	CASSRGMRETQYF
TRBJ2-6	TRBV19	CASSTGANVLTF
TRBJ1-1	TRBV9	CASSVGRANTEAFF
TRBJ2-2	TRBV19	CASRLHGRTSGELFF
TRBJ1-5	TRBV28	CASSLYPGQPQHF
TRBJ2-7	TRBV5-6	CASSFPTGGSYEQYF
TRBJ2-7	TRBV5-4	CASSSPTEGLAKQYF
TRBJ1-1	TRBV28	CASSLGGLNTEAFF
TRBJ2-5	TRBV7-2	CASTPGGQQETQYF
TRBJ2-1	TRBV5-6	CASSSMVSGDNEQFF
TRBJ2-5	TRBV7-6	CASTHSGTGGGETQYF
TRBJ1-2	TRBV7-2	CASSLAPGANYGYTF
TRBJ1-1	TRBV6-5	CASSYRGGPNTEAFF
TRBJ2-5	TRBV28	CASSYDGDQETQYF
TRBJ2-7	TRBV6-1	CASSERDNYEQYF
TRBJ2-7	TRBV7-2	CASSFRGTGEQYF
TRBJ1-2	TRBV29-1	CSGETGERGYTF
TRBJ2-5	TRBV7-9	CASSFVPGTSGSTETQYF
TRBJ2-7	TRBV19	CASSTGQGHEEQYF
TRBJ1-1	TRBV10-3	CAIRDRGGFYTEAFF
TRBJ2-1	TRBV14	CASSQDLTLAGAGEQFF
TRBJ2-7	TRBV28	CASNGNSGLGEQYF
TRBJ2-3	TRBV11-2	CASSLRGGLAKLTDTQYF
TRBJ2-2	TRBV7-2	CASSLGGLTTGELFF
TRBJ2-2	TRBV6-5	CASSYLSSGELFF
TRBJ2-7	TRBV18	CASSRQGARLVNEQYF
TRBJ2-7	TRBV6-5	CASSYSNSYSYEQYF
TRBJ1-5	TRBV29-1	CSTGTARNQPQHF
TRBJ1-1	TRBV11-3	CASSLSMNTEAFF
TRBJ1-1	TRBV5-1	CASSPTGNTEAFF
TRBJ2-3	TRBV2	CASRGTSGDTQYF
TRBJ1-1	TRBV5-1	CASSLLIQGTEAFF
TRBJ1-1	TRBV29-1	CSVGERDTEAFF
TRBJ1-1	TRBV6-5	CASRWDSGTEAFF
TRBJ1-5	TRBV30	CAWNGVGQPQHF
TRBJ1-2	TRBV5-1	CASSLGQATNYGYTF